Sequencing of this TCR beta chain was carried out in a study of blood T cell repertoires in COVID-19. Whole-study context: The United States, Italy and Spain provided the acute and convalescent COVID-19 samples.

Sequencing was performed with immunoSEQ multiplex PCR; in TCRdb, only in-frame clones are kept and a portion is missing. The sample consists of about 75,000 clones, 70% to 90% of them appearing once. V lost 7 bases to trimming and J lost 2 bases, with 15 bases between them. The germline V gene encodes CDR1 MNHEY and CDR2 SMNVEV (reference sequence). This CDR3 comprises 15 residues. Specimen: peripheral blood. The chain employs TRBV27 and TRBJ2-1, with D maybe TRBD2 (6 bases). This TCR was recovered from a man of 80 years or more with COVID-19, enrolled during active disease. The CDR3 spells CASTFGGRAYNEQFF. DNA for the CDR3: TGTGCCAGCACCTTCGGGGGACGGGCCTACAATGAGCAGTTCTTC.